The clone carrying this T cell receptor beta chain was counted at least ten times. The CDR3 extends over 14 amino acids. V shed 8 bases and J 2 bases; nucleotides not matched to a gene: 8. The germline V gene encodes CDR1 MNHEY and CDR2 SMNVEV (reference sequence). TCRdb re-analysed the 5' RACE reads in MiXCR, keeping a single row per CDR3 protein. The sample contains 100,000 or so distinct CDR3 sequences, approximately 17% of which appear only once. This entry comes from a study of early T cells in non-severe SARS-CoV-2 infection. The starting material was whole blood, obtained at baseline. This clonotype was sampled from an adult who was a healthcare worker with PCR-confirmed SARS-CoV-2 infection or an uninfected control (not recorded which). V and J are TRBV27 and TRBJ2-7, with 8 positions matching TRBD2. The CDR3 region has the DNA TGTGCCAGCGGTCCGGGACTAGGCCCCTACGAGCAGTACTTC. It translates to CASGPGLGPYEQYF.